The following is a T cell receptor beta chain sequence with its context. What it binds is not known. These data come from a study of OX40 agonist ivuxolimab in advanced cancers. Findings and caveats of the study: There was clonal expansion of CD4+ and CD8+ blood T cells by week 6 at 0.1 to 3.0 mg/kg.

Peripheral blood came from all dose cohorts at three timepoints. V lost 2 bases and J lost 3, with 8 bases in between. CDR3 length: 14 residues. Germline CDR1 is GTSNPN and CDR2 is SVGIG (reference sequence). This table comes from immunoSEQ multiplex PCR, and its TCRdb copy is limited to in-frame clones, with some not included. Of about 82,000 clones in the sample, 75% to 95% were seen once. The sequenced sample was CD4+ or CD8+ T cells sorted from blood, obtained in a trial of the OX40 agonist ivuxolimab. The TCR comes from an adult with an advanced solid tumor such as melanoma, head and neck, liver or kidney cancer. J is TRBJ2-6 and V is TRBV30; the D is unclear. CDR3: CAWSLGFGANVLTF. The CDR3, as DNA: TGTGCCTGGAGTCTGGGGTTTGGGGCCAACGTCCTGACTTTC. The full variable domain, its missing parts supplied by reference TRBV30 and TRBJ2-6, is SQTIHQWPATLVQPVGSPLSLECTVEGTSNPNLYWYRQAAGRGLQLLFYSVGIGQISSEVPQNLSASRPQDRQFILSSKKLLLSDSGFYLCAWSLGFGANVLTFGAGSRLTVL.